The 7 T cell receptor beta chains below all came from one sample that was sequenced in a study of blood T cell repertoires in COVID-19 (dated by TCRdb to about 2020). The method was the immunoSEQ multiplex PCR assay. Drawn from immuneACCESS, this table holds only the in-frame rearrangements with V and J called that TCRdb kept. Clones are partly lost; checked studies trace under half to an unresolved V gene and leave the rest unexplained. Present in this sample are about 90,000 clones, roughly 80% of which were seen just once. Of the sample, around 25% is held by the ten largest clones. The sample comprised peripheral blood. All receptors come from an elderly man with active or convalescent COVID-19.

As to this clone: This CDR3 is also generated by other DNA sequences in the sample. This chain uses TRBV5-1 with TRBJ1-1; possible D gene TRBD1, 5 bases. The CDR3 sequence is 15 residues long. From germline, CDR1 is SGHRS and CDR2 YFSETQ. The ends were cut back, 1 base at V and 2 bases at J, with 12 bases in the middle. For the CDR3, the DNA is TGCGCCAGCAGCTTGAGAACAGGCCGTAACACTGAAGCTTTCTTT. Residues: CASSLRTGRNTEAFF.

V usage is TRBV13 and J usage is TRBJ1-5, with D possibly being TRBD1 (6 bases). Germline V gene data show CDR1 as PRHDT and CDR2 as FYEKMQ (reference sequence). The V gene lost 8 bases and the J gene lost 6 bases, with 17 bases spanning the gap. The CDR3 contains 14 residues. CDR3: CASSRGEVGQPQHF. CDR3 coding DNA: TGTGCCAGCTCCAGGGGCGAGGTAGGTCAGCCCCAGCATTTT.

The chain combines TRBV18 with TRBJ1-2; tentative D call: TRBD1 (6 bases). The V and J ends lost 3 bases and 7 bases respectively, with 9 bases between them. This CDR3 has 12 amino acids. The germline gives CDR1 KGHSH, CDR2 LQKENI. As DNA, the CDR3 is TGTGCCAGCTCACCGCAACAGGGTGGCTACACCTTC. Translation gives CASSPQQGGYTF.

The V and J genes are TRBV27 and TRBJ1-6; 7 positions agree with TRBD1. J was trimmed by 2 bases and V by 5 bases; bases with no gene match: 21. Germline loops: CDR1 MNHEY, CDR2 SMNVEV (reference sequence). This CDR3 contains 21 residues. The CDR3 bases are TGTGCCAGCAGTCGGACCCCCCCTTCAGGGGGGCATGGCGCCTATAATTCACCCCTCCACTTT. The encoded protein is CASSRTPPSGGHGAYNSPLHF.

The chain carries TRBV7-2 and TRBJ1-5; no firm D call. The germline CDR1 and CDR2 sequences are SGHTA and FQGNSA. The CDR3 is 14 amino acids. Trimming pared 1 base from V and 3 bases from J, leaving 7 bases between. The DNA for the CDR3 is TGTGCCAGCAGCTTAGTGGCCGACAATCAGCCCCAGCATTTT. Its protein is CASSLVADNQPQHF.

The chain combines TRBV6-6 with TRBJ1-4, with TRBD1 as a possible D gene (5 bases). The CDR3 is 15 amino acids. V was pared by 7 bases and J by 7 bases, with 19 bases between. CDR1 is MNHNY and CDR2 is SVGAGI in the germline V gene (reference sequence). CDR3: CASNGQGVTGEKLFF. The DNA for the CDR3 is TGTGCCAGCAACGGACAAGGCGTGACTGGTGAAAAACTGTTTTTT.

The chain combines TRBV10-3 with TRBJ1-3; D not resolved. Germline V gene sequence: CDR1 ENHRY, CDR2 SYGVKD. V dropped 4 bases and J dropped 1 base, with 5 bases sitting between them. The CDR3 covers 13 residues. The CDR3 sequence: CAISAFSGNTIYF. The DNA for the CDR3 is TGTGCCATCAGTGCCTTTTCTGGAAACACCATATATTTT.